The clone carrying this T cell receptor (beta chain) has only a few counts. The target antigen is unknown. These data belong to a study of early T cells in non-severe SARS-CoV-2 infection. Findings and caveats of the study: VDJdb matches were skewed toward anti-spike CD8 T cell responses.

Germline CDR1 KGHDR, CDR2 SFDVKD. J gave up 0 bases and V 5 bases, and 4 bases lay outside the gene matches. CDR3 size: 16 residues. TCRdb fed the 5' RACE reads into MiXCR, producing one record per CDR3 protein. This sample has some 40,000 distinct CDR3 sequences, with roughly 5% found just once. The sequence derives from an adult who was a healthcare worker with PCR-confirmed SARS-CoV-2 infection or an uninfected control (not recorded which). The chain joins TRBV24-1 to TRBJ2-1; 9 nucleotides line up with TRBD2. The sequencing sample was made of whole blood. The CDR3 region has the DNA TGTGCCACCAGTGCCTCAGCGGGGGGCTCCTACAATGAGCAGTTCTTC. Residues: CATSASAGGSYNEQFF.